The present entry profiles one T cell receptor (beta chain) with its context. The data are from a study of cytomegalovirus exposure and HLA in healthy donors. CDR1 is SGDLS and CDR2 is YYNGEE in the germline V gene. Trimming removed 4 bases from V and 4 bases from J; junction bases left unmatched: 12. CDR3 length equals 17 residues. Assay used: immunoSEQ multiplex PCR; TCRdb lists only in-frame clones, some missing. Seen here are tens of thousands of clones, less than 90% observed once, and the top ten hold around an eighth. Among the 100 to 150 subjects of the validation cohort, separate from the roughly 600-subject first cohort, were the donors.

This clonotype was obtained from a young woman in good health and CMV-seropositive. This rearrangement joins TRBV9 to TRBJ2-1, with 9 bases fitting TRBD1. The sequenced sample was PBMCs. The CDR3 region is CASSKQGATVPYNEQFF. Here the CDR3 DNA reads TGTGCCAGCAGCAAACAGGGGGCCACAGTCCCATACAATGAGCAGTTCTTC.